This T cell receptor (beta chain) came from a study of T cell repertoires in cytomegalovirus infection. Whole-study results and caveats: Identification of carriers of CMV plus the relevant HLA was achieved through cumulative public TCR beta family frequency. The ex vivo response was dominated by HLA-C-restricted CMV-specific TCR beta clonotypes.

MiXCR, applied by TCRdb to the reads, yields one record per CDR3 protein. The sample contains around 100,000 distinct CDR3 sequences, 10% of which appear only once. This clonotype was counted ten times or more. Its antigen is undetermined. Sequencing was performed on PBMCs, sequenced either directly or after in vitro stimulation (not recorded which). This receptor was taken from a human donor in good health (CMV status not recorded). Some clones in this sample may be carry-over from other donors' samples.

CDR3 nucleotide sequence: TGCAGTGCTAGGGGCCTCGGCCCAAACTTTAACACTGAAGCTTTCTTT. It is translated as CSARGLGPNFNTEAFF. This chain links TRBV20-1 with TRBJ1-1; D ambiguous. Germline CDR1 reads DFQATT; CDR2 reads SNEGSKA (reference sequence). CDR3 length equals 16 residues. Trimming removed 3 bases from V and 2 bases from J, with 19 bases in between.